Below are 32 T cell receptor beta chains sequenced from a single sample in a study of OX40 agonist ivuxolimab in advanced cancers. The repertoire was sequenced with immunoSEQ multiplex PCR; TCRdb's copy has only in-frame clones and lacks some. Counted here are 75,000 to 80,000 clones, about 89% occurring once; the ten biggest clones make up about 0.57%. Sequenced material: CD4+ or CD8+ T cells sorted from blood, taken in a trial of the OX40 agonist ivuxolimab. The receptors come from an adult with an advanced solid tumor such as melanoma, head and neck, liver or kidney cancer.

The genes are TRBV5-1 and TRBJ1-2; 8 nucleotides line up with TRBD1. The CDR3 totals 15 residues. Looked up from germline, CDR1 is SGHRS and CDR2 is YFSETQ. V was pared by 3 bases and J by 4 bases, with 8 bases of the junction left unmatched. DNA of the CDR3: TGCGCCAGCAGCTCGTTACAGGGACAGGCCTATGGCTACACCTTC. Translation: CASSSLQGQAYGYTF.

V gene TRBV5-6 combines with J gene TRBJ2-2, with 9 bases that match TRBD1. Germline CDR1 and CDR2: SGHDT and YYEEEE. The CDR3 length is 17 residues. The J segment lost 5 bases and the V segment lost 4 bases, leaving 12 bases of the junction unmatched. The CDR3 DNA sequence: TGTGCCAGCAGCCAATACGACCGGGACAGGGAGACCGGGGAGCTGTTTTTT. The encoded protein is CASSQYDRDRETGELFF.

The chain employs TRBV30 and TRBJ2-5, with 9 bases aligning to TRBD2. Germline CDR1 and CDR2: GTSNPN and SVGIG (reference sequence). The CDR3 has 15 amino acids. With 1 base clipped from V and 5 bases from J, the junction kept 8 bases outside the gene matches. The CDR3 sequence is CAWSEGAGGRETQYF. The CDR3 DNA is TGTGCCTGGAGTGAAGGAGCGGGAGGCCGGGAGACCCAGTACTTC.

The V call is TRBV19, the J call TRBJ2-3, with D perhaps being TRBD1 or TRBD2 (6 bases each). The V gene's germline CDR1 is LNHDA and CDR2 SQIVND (reference sequence). This CDR3 has 16 amino acids. V lost 0 bases to trimming and J lost 3 bases, with 13 bases between them. Here the CDR3 DNA reads TGTGCCAGTAGTATAGATCGGGGGCCCGGGACAGATACGCAGTATTTT. This gives the protein CASSIDRGPGTDTQYF. Looking up the rest from reference TRBV19 and TRBJ2-3 gives the full variable domain: DGGITQSPKYLFRKEGQNVTLSCEQNLNHDAMYWYRQDPGQGLRLIYYSQIVNDFQKGDIAEGYSVSREKKESFPLTVTSAQKNPTAFYLCASSIDRGPGTDTQYFGPGTRLTVL.

J is TRBJ1-6 and V is TRBV7-2; TRBD1 agrees at 11 bases. J was trimmed by 4 bases and V by 4 bases; bases with no gene match: 9. The CDR3 is 18 residues long. CDR1 SGHTA and CDR2 FQGNSA come from the germline V gene. The CDR3 coding sequence is TGTGCCAGCAGCTCTTGGACAGGGGGCGGTAATTATAATTCACCCCTCCACTTT. This codes for CASSSWTGGGNYNSPLHF.

J is TRBJ2-3 and V is TRBV6-5, with a tentative D call TRBD2 (5 bases). There are 16 residues in the CDR3. The V gene's germline CDR1 is MNHEY and CDR2 SVGAGI. Trimming cost V 1 base and J 2 bases, with 13 bases left between them. This chain's CDR3 is CASSYFSNRDTDTQYF. CDR3 nucleotide sequence: TGTGCCAGCAGTTACTTCAGCAATCGGGACACAGATACGCAGTATTTT.

This clone showed up just a few times. The chain couples TRBV21-1 to TRBJ2-2; no check of the table's D call, TRBD1, against the DNA was made. TRBV21-1 is listed as a pseudogene. This CDR3 spans 15 amino acids. The CDR3, as DNA: TGTGCCAGCAGCGTTGACAGGGGGCGCACCGGGGAGCTGTTTTTT. Translating gives CASSVDRGRTGELFF.

V is TRBV5-1 and J is TRBJ2-3; 10 bases match TRBD2. The germline CDR1 and CDR2 sequences are SGHRS and YFSETQ. V was pared by 0 bases and J by 4 bases, with 11 bases of the junction left unmatched. The CDR3 is 18 residues long. The CDR3 nucleotides read TGCGCCAGCAGCTTGGGACTAGCGGGTAGGCTGGTTGCAGATACGCAGTATTTT. Translation: CASSLGLAGRLVADTQYF.

This chain joins TRBV13 and TRBJ2-5; possible D gene TRBD1, 6 bases. Germline loops: CDR1 PRHDT, CDR2 FYEKMQ (reference sequence). The V end was cut by 0 bases, the J end by 1 base, with 9 bases between. This CDR3 is built from 15 residues. The CDR3 DNA is TGTGCCAGCAGCTTAGGCCCGACAGGCCAAGAGACCCAGTACTTC. Translation: CASSLGPTGQETQYF.

The CDR3 nucleotides are TGTGCCAGCAAGACGCAGGGGGGGAATCAGCCCCAGCATTTT. Residues: CASKTQGGNQPQHF. J is TRBJ1-5 and V is TRBV6-1, with 7 bases matching TRBD1. V gave up 7 bases and J gave up 4 bases; unmatched junction bases: 7. Germline loops: CDR1 MNHNS, CDR2 SASEGT. The CDR3 runs 14 residues.

The chain combines TRBV11-2 with TRBJ2-6; D uncertain. Germline V gene lookup returns CDR1 SGHAT and CDR2 FQNNGV. The ends were cut back, 5 bases at V and 2 bases at J, with 7 bases in the middle. CDR3 length: 14 residues. The CDR3 nucleotides read TGTGCCAGCAGCCTCGCAGCTGGGGCCAACGTCCTGACTTTC. Protein sequence: CASSLAAGANVLTF.

This chain joins TRBV7-9 and TRBJ2-5; D is possibly TRBD1 (6 bases). Germline V gene sequence: CDR1 SEHNR, CDR2 FQNEAQ (reference sequence). The CDR3 covers 14 residues. V lost 0 bases to trimming and J lost 5 bases, with 10 bases between them. This CDR3 is CASSLANQGETQYF. In nucleotides, the CDR3 is TGTGCCAGCAGCTTAGCTAATCAGGGGGAGACCCAGTACTTC.

The V gene is TRBV19, the J gene TRBJ1-5; D perhaps matches TRBD1 (6 bases). V was cut by 7 bases and J by 4 bases, with 17 bases left in between. The CDR3 extends over 15 amino acids. Looked up from germline, CDR1 is LNHDA and CDR2 is SQIVND (reference sequence). The CDR3 DNA reads as TGTGCCAGTAAATTTGATAACAGGGCAAATCAGCCCCAGCATTTT. Protein sequence: CASKFDNRANQPQHF.

V usage is TRBV11-2 and J usage is TRBJ2-7, with D hard to call. Per germline, CDR1 SGHAT and CDR2 FQNNGV. This CDR3 contains 14 residues. With 1 base removed from V and 7 bases from J, the gap between germline ends came to 14 bases. The CDR3 DNA is TGTGCCAGCAGCTTAGTTTCTGGAGCTTGGGAGCAGTACTTC. Its protein product is CASSLVSGAWEQYF.

The rearrangement joins TRBV6-6 to TRBJ2-1; perhaps TRBD2 as D (5 bases). This CDR3 region has 13 residues. Trimming took off 6 bases at V and 4 bases at J, with 10 bases between the two ends. Germline V gene lookup returns CDR1 MNHNY and CDR2 SVGAGI (reference sequence). CDR3 protein: CASRKDLYNEQFF. The DNA of the CDR3 is TGTGCCAGCAGGAAGGACTTATACAATGAGCAGTTCTTC.

This clone was detected only once. The chain joins TRBV5-6 to TRBJ2-7; D is unclear. Germline CDR1 reads SGHDT; CDR2 reads YYEEEE. The CDR3 loop spans 14 amino acids. V was trimmed by 4 bases and J by 6 bases, leaving 17 bases between them. CDR3 in DNA: TGTGCCAGCAGCCAAAACCCGCAGGACGGCGAGCAGTACTTC. Translation: CASSQNPQDGEQYF.

The rearrangement joins TRBV30 to TRBJ1-5, with unresolved D. Trimming pared 1 base from V and 4 bases from J, leaving 11 bases between. The CDR3 loop spans 14 amino acids. Germline V gene sequence: CDR1 GTSNPN, CDR2 SVGIG (reference sequence). The CDR3: CAWSAVLSNQPQHF. In DNA, the CDR3 is TGTGCCTGGAGTGCTGTGTTAAGTAATCAGCCCCAGCATTTT. Looking up the rest from reference TRBV30 and TRBJ1-5 gives the full variable domain: SQTIHQWPATLVQPVGSPLSLECTVEGTSNPNLYWYRQAAGRGLQLLFYSVGIGQISSEVPQNLSASRPQDRQFILSSKKLLLSDSGFYLCAWSAVLSNQPQHFGDGTRLSIL.

The V and J genes are TRBV2 and TRBJ1-2; D gene uncertain. This CDR3 region has 15 residues. V was clipped by 6 bases and J by 2 bases, with 16 bases between them. The germline CDR1 and CDR2 sequences are SNHLY and FYNNEI. The CDR3 region has the DNA TGTGCCAGCAGGGTTAGGACGGACCTCAACTATGGCTACACCTTC. Its translation is CASRVRTDLNYGYTF.

The chain recombines TRBV5-5 with TRBJ2-5; D is ambiguous. This CDR3 contains 15 residues. Between the trimmed V and J ends, which lost 4 bases and 1 base, there was a span of 14 bases. Germline values: CDR1 SGHKS, CDR2 YYEKEE (reference sequence). CDR3 sequence reads: CASSPLGLVQETQYF. As DNA, the CDR3 is TGTGCCAGCAGCCCCCTTGGGTTAGTCCAAGAGACCCAGTACTTC.

The gene calls are TRBV14 and TRBJ2-3; TRBD1 aligns across 7 bases. Germline V gene data show CDR1 as SGHDN and CDR2 as FVKESK. V dropped 4 bases and J dropped 6; count of bases not matched to a gene: 7. The CDR3 is made up of 14 amino acids. The CDR3 spells CASSLGQVRDTQYF. CDR3 in DNA: TGTGCCAGCAGCCTAGGACAGGTACGGGATACGCAGTATTTT.

The chain joins TRBV30 to TRBJ2-5; possible D gene TRBD1, 6 bases. The CDR3 extends over 15 amino acids. The V end was cut by 1 base, the J end by 5 bases, with 17 bases between. CDR1 is GTSNPN, CDR2 SVGIG, per germline (reference sequence). Here the CDR3 reads CAWSGQVFLRETQYF. The CDR3 nucleotides read TGTGCCTGGAGTGGACAGGTGTTTCTCAGGGAGACCCAGTACTTC.

This chain uses TRBV7-6 with TRBJ2-3, with TRBD2 as a possible D gene (5 bases). The CDR3 spans 14 residues. CDR1 and CDR2 from the germline V gene are SGHVS and FNYEAQ. V was trimmed by 0 bases and J by 1 base, leaving 5 bases between them. CDR3 protein: CASSLAGGTDTQYF. The CDR3 coding sequence is TGTGCCAGCAGCTTAGCGGGAGGCACAGATACGCAGTATTTT. Supplemented by reference TRBV7-6 and TRBJ2-3, the full variable domain reads GAGVSQSPRYKVTKRGQDVALRCDPISGHVSLYWYRQALGQGPEFLTYFNYEAQQDKSGLPNDRFSAERPEGSISTLTIQRTEQRDSAMYRCASSLAGGTDTQYFGPGTRLTVL.

The chain links TRBV25-1 to TRBJ2-7; 14 bases align to TRBD2. The CDR3 loop spans 18 amino acids. J lost 0 bases, V lost 5 bases, and 9 bases had no gene match. CDR1 is MGHDK and CDR2 is SYGVNS in the germline V gene. The CDR3 loop is CASSPWTSGRKSSYEQYF. CDR3 sequence (DNA): TGTGCCAGCAGTCCCTGGACTAGCGGGAGGAAGAGCTCCTACGAGCAGTACTTC.

This clone has a handful of counts. The genes are TRBV29-1 and TRBJ2-5; 9 nucleotides agree with TRBD1. Germline trimming cut 4 bases from V and 4 bases from J; bases unmatched to any gene: 7. Germline assignment: CDR1 SQVTM and CDR2 ANQGSEA. The CDR3 loop spans 14 amino acids. CDR3 nucleotides: TGCAGCGTTGCAAACAGGGGGCGCGGAGAGACCCAGTACTTC. Translation gives CSVANRGRGETQYF.

The gene calls are TRBV19 and TRBJ2-2; 7 bases align to TRBD2. The CDR3 is made up of 16 amino acids. V shed 5 bases and J 4 bases; nucleotides not matched to a gene: 10. In germline, CDR1 is LNHDA, CDR2 SQIVND (reference sequence). CDR3 loop: CASSPPAGVGTGELFF. CDR3 DNA: TGTGCCAGTAGTCCCCCTGCGGGAGTAGGCACCGGGGAGCTGTTTTTT.

This clone turned up a few times. The gene calls are TRBV19 and TRBJ2-1, with D possibly matching TRBD1 (5 bases). Germline lookup yields CDR1 LNHDA and CDR2 SQIVND (reference sequence). The CDR3 is 14 amino acids. V lost 7 bases to trimming and J lost 9 bases, with 19 bases between them. CDR3 loop: CASKSLAGLSEQFF. In DNA form, the CDR3 reads TGTGCCAGTAAAAGCCTGGCAGGGTTGAGTGAGCAGTTCTTC.

V and J are TRBV6-1 and TRBJ1-2; D unclear. The CDR3 contains 15 residues. CDR1 and CDR2 (germline): MNHNS, SASEGT. V lost 2 bases and J 8 bases, leaving 18 bases between the germline ends. CDR3: CASSERTDGSLGYTF. In DNA form, the CDR3 reads TGTGCCAGCAGTGAAAGGACCGACGGTTCATTAGGCTACACCTTC.

The rearrangement uses TRBV5-6 and TRBJ2-3, with D possibly matching TRBD2 (5 bases). CDR1 and CDR2 (germline): SGHDT, YYEEEE. Trimming cost V 1 base and J 2 bases, with 11 bases left between them. The CDR3 contains 15 residues. CDR3 in DNA: TGTGCCAGCAGCTTGTTGGGCGGGCCCACAGATACGCAGTATTTT. Protein: CASSLLGGPTDTQYF.

The J gene is TRBJ1-3, the V gene TRBV11-2; D not resolved. Trimming shortened V by 5 bases and J by 0 bases, and 8 bases separated the two germline ends. CDR1 and CDR2 (germline): SGHAT, FQNNGV. The CDR3 runs to 14 residues. The CDR3 DNA reads TGTGCCAGCAGCCCCCTAAGCTCTGGAAACACCATATATTTT. Amino acid sequence: CASSPLSSGNTIYF. The whole variable domain, remainder taken from reference TRBV11-2 and TRBJ1-3, is EAGVAQSPRYKIIEKRQSVAFWCNPISGHATLYWYQQILGQGPKLLIQFQNNGVVDDSQLPKDRFSAERLKGVDSTLKIQPAKLEDSAVYLCASSPLSSGNTIYFGEGSWLTVV.

The chain joins TRBV6-6 to TRBJ1-5; the D gene is possibly TRBD1 (5 bases). The CDR3 covers 14 residues. The germline CDR1 and CDR2 sequences are MNHNY and SVGAGI (reference sequence). V shed 5 bases and J shed 7 bases, with 15 bases lying between them. CDR3 coding DNA: TGTGCCAGCAGTAGGGACCTCGAAGGCCAGCCCCAGCATTTT. Amino acid sequence: CASSRDLEGQPQHF.

The J gene is TRBJ2-3, the V gene TRBV6-1; 14 bases align to TRBD2. Trimming cost V 10 bases and J 4 bases; bases outside gene matches: 4. Germline CDR1 and CDR2: MNHNS and SASEGT. The CDR3 is made up of 14 amino acids. In DNA, the CDR3 is TGTGCCATTGGGACTAGCGGGAGCGCAGATACGCAGTATTTT. It codes for CAIGTSGSADTQYF.

This chain joins TRBV19 and TRBJ1-2; D gene uncertain. Germline V gives CDR1 LNHDA, CDR2 SQIVND (reference sequence). V was trimmed by 4 bases and J by 7 bases, leaving 19 bases between them. The CDR3 sequence is 15 residues long. CDR3 sequence reads: CASSNSWTVTSGYTF. The DNA of the CDR3 is TGTGCCAGTAGTAACTCTTGGACCGTTACAAGTGGCTACACCTTC.